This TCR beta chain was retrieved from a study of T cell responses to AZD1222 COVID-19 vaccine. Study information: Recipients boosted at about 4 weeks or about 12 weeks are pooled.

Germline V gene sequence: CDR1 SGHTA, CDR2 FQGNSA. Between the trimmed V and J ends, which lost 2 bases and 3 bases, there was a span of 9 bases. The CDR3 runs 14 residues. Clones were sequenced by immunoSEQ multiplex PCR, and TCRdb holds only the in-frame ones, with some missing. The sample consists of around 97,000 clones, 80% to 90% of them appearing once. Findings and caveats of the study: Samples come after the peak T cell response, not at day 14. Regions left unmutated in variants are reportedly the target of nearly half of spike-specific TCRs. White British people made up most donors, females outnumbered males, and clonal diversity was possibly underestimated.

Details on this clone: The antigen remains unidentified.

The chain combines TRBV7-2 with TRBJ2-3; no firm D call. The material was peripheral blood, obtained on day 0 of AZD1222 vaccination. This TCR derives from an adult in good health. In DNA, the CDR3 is TGTGCCAGCAGCTTAACGAGTCTGACAGATACGCAGTATTTT. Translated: CASSLTSLTDTQYF.